Sequencing of this T cell receptor (beta chain) was carried out in a study of shared clonotypes between healthy human individuals. Overall study: Per donor, three plates held CD4 naive cells, three held CD4 memory, two held CD8 naive and one held CD8 memory. Points from the study as a whole: Compared with memory subsets, naive subsets generally had larger estimated richness. Despite large depth, rarefaction showed incomplete sorted-subset sequencing. All-four-donor shared clonotypes had higher generation probabilities than non-shared clonotypes did.

Details on this clone: Its antigen is as yet unknown.

Sequencing used immunoSEQ multiplex PCR; TCRdb keeps in-frame clones, though not all of them. The table has around 100,000 clones, around 67% seen once. Germline-derived CDR1 and CDR2 are SGHKS and YYEKEE (reference sequence). The CDR3 is 17 amino acids. With V trimmed by 2 bases and J by 1 base, 11 bases remained unmatched. Input material: memory CD8+ T cells sorted from blood. Described subset: CD45RO+ cells pooled with CCR7-negative TemRA cells. The source of this sequence is a man aged 25 to 45 in good health. The V and J genes are TRBV5-5 and TRBJ1-1, with TRBD1 matching 7 bases. CDR3 sequence: CASSLPLRQGRNTEAFF. CDR3 in DNA: TGTGCCAGCAGCTTACCACTTCGACAGGGAAGGAACACTGAAGCTTTCTTT.